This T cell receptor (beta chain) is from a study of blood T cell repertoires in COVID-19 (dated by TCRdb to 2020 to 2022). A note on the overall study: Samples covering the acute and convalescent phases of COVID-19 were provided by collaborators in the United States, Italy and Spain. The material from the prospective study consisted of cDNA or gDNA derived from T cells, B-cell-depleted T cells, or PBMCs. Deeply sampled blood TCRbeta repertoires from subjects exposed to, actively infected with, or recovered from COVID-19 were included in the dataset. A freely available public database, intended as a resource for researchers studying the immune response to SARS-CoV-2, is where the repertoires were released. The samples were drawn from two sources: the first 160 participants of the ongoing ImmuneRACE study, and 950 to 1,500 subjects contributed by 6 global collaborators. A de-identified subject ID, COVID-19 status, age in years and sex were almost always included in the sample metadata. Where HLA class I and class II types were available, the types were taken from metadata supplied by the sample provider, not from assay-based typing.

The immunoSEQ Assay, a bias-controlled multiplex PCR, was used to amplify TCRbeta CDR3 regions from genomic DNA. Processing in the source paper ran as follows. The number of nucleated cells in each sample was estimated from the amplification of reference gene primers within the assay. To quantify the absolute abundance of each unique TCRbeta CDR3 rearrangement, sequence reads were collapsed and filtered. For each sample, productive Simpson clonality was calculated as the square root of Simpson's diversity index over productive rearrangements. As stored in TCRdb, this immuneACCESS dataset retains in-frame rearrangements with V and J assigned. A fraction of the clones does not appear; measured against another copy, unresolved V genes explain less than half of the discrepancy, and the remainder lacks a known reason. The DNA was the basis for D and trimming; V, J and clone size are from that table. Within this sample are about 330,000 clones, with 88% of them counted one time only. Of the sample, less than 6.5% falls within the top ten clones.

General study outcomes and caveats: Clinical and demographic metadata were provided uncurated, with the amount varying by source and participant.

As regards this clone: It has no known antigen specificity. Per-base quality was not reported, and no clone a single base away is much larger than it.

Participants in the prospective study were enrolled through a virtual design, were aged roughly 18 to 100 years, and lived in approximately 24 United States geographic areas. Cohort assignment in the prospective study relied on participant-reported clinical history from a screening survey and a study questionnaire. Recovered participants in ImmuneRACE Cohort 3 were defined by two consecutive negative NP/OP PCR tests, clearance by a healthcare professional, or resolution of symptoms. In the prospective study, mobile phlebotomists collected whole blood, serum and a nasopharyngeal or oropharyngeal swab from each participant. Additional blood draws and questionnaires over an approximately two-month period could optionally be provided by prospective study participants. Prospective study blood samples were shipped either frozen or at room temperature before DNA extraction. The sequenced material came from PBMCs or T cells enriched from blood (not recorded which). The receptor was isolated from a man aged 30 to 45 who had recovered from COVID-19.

The CDR3 protein: CAWSVYSTYNEQFF. The nucleotides read TGTGCCTGGAGTGTTTACAGTACCTACAATGAGCAGTTCTTC. The sequence is built from TRBV30 and TRBJ2-1, with no confident D gene call. V drops 0 bases and J drops 2 bases, leaving 8 bases in between. Sequences GTSNPN (CDR1) and SVGIG (CDR2) are obtained from the germline V gene (reference sequence). The CDR3 runs 14 amino acids, cysteine and phenylalanine included. The read is trimmed to its CDR3 DNA, 42 bases read in frame from base 1.